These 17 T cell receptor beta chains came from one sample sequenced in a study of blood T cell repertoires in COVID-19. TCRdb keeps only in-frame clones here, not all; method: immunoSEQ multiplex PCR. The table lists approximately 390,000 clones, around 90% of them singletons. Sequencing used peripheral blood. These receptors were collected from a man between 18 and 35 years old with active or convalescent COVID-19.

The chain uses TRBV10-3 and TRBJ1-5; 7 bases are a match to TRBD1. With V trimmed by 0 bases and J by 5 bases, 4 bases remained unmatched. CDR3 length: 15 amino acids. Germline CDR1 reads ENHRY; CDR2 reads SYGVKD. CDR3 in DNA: TGTGCCATCAGTGAGTCGGAAGGGGGCGATCAGCCCCAGCATTTT. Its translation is CAISESEGGDQPQHF.

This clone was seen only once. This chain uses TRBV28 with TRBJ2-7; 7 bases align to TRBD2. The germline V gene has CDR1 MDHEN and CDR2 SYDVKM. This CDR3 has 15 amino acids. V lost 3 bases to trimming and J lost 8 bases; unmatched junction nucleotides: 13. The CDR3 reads CASSFSRREGLKQYF. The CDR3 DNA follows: TGTGCCAGCAGTTTTTCCCGGAGGGAGGGATTGAAGCAGTACTTC. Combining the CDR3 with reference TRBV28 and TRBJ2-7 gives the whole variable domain DVKVTQSSRYLVKRTGEKVFLECVQDMDHENMFWYRQDPGLGLRLIYFSYDVKMKEKGDIPEGYSVSREKKERFSLILESASTNQTSMYLCASSFSRREGLKQYFGPGTRLTVT.

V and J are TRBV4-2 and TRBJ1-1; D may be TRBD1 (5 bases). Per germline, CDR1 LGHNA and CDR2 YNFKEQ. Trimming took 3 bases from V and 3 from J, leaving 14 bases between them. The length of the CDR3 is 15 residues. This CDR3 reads CASSQHRRSDTEAFF. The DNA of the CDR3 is TGTGCCAGCAGCCAGCACAGGAGATCCGACACTGAAGCTTTCTTT.

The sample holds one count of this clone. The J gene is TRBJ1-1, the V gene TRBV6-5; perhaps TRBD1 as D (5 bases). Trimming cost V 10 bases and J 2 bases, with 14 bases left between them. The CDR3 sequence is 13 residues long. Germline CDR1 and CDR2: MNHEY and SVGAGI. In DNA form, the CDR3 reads TGTGCCAACAACCCCGGGGGTAACACTGAAGCTTTCTTT. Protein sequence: CANNPGGNTEAFF.

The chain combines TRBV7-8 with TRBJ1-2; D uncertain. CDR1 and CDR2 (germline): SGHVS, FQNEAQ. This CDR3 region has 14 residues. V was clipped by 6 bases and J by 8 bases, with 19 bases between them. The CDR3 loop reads CASSRKERGVGYTF. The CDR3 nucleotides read TGTGCCAGCAGTCGAAAAGAGCGCGGCGTGGGCTACACCTTC.

The CDR3 loop reads CASSFGSGRETQYF. The CDR3, as DNA: TGTGCCAGCAGCTTTGGGTCAGGGCGAGAGACCCAGTACTTC. The rearrangement links TRBV11-2 to TRBJ2-5; tentative D call: TRBD1 (5 bases). Trimming shortened V by 3 bases and J by 4 bases, and 12 bases separated the two germline ends. CDR3 size: 14 residues. Germline CDR1 SGHAT, CDR2 FQNNGV. Variable domain in full (rest from reference TRBV11-2 and TRBJ2-5): EAGVAQSPRYKIIEKRQSVAFWCNPISGHATLYWYQQILGQGPKLLIQFQNNGVVDDSQLPKDRFSAERLKGVDSTLKIQPAKLEDSAVYLCASSFGSGRETQYFGPGTRLLVL.

DNA for the CDR3: TGTGCCAGCAGCTTGACCGTGAGGGAGCAGTACTTC. It codes for CASSLTVREQYF. The genes are TRBV28 and TRBJ2-7; D not certain. V was trimmed by 6 bases and J by 7 bases, leaving 13 bases between them. The germline CDR1 and CDR2 sequences are MDHEN and SYDVKM. This CDR3 contains 12 residues. The entire variable domain, with the rest obtained from reference TRBV28 and TRBJ2-7, is as follows: DVKVTQSSRYLVKRTGEKVFLECVQDMDHENMFWYRQDPGLGLRLIYFSYDVKMKEKGDIPEGYSVSREKKERFSLILESASTNQTSMYLCASSLTVREQYFGPGTRLTVT.

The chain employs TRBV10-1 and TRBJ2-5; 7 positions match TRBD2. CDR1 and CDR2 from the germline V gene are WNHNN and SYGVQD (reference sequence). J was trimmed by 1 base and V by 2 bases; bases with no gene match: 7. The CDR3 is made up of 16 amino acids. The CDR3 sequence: CASSERASGCQETQYF. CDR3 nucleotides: TGCGCCAGCAGTGAGCGGGCTAGCGGATGCCAAGAGACCCAGTACTTC.

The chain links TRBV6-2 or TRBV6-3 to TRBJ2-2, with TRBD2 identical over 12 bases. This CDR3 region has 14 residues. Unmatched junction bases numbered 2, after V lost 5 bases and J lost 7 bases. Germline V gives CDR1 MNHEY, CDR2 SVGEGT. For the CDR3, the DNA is TGTGCCAGCAGTCGACTAGCGGGAGTCGGGGAGCTGTTTTTT. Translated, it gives CASSRLAGVGELFF.

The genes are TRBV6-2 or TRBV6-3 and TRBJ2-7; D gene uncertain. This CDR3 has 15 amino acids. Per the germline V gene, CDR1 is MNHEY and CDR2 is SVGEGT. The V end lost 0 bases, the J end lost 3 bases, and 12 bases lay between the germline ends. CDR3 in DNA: TGTGCCAGCAGTTACTCTGTACGACATAACTACGAGCAGTACTTC. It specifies CASSYSVRHNYEQYF.

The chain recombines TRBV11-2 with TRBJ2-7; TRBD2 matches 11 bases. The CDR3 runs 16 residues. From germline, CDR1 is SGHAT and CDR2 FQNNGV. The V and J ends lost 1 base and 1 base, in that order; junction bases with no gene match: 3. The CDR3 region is CASSLASGGPSYEQYF. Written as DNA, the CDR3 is TGTGCCAGCAGCTTAGCTAGCGGGGGGCCTTCCTACGAGCAGTACTTC.

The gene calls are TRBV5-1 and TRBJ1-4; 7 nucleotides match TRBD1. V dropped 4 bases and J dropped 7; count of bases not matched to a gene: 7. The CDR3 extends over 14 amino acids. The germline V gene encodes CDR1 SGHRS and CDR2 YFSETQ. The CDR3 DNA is TGCGCCAGCAGCGAAGGGGGCCCGGGTGAAAAACTGTTTTTT. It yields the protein CASSEGGPGEKLFF.

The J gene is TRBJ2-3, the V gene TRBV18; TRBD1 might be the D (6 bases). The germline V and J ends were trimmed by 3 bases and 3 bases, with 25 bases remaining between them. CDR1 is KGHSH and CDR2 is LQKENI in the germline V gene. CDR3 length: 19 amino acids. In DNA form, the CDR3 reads TGTGCCAGCTCACCGCTCATGCCTGGGGGCAGGGTTATTACAGATACGCAGTATTTT. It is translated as CASSPLMPGGRVITDTQYF.

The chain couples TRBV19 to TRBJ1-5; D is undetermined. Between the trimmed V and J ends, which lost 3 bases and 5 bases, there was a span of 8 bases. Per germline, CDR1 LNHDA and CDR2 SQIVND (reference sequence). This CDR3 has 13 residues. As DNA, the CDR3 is TGTGCCAGTAGTATTTCAGAGGATCAGCCCCAGCATTTT. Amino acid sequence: CASSISEDQPQHF.

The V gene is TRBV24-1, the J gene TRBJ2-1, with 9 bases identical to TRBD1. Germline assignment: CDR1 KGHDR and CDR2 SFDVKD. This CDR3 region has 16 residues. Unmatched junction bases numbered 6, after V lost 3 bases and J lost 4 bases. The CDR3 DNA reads TGTGCCACCAGTGATCAGGACAGGGGTAAATACAATGAGCAGTTCTTC. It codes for CATSDQDRGKYNEQFF.

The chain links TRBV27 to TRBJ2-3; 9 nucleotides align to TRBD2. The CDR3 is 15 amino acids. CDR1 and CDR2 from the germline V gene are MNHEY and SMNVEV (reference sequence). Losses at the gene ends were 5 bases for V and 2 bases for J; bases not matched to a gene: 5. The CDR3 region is CASSHLAGLTDTQYF. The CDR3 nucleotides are TGTGCCAGCAGTCACCTAGCGGGACTCACAGATACGCAGTATTTT.

This chain's CDR3 is CATRNGNEQFF. The CDR3 bases are TGTGCCACCAGGAACGGCAATGAGCAGTTCTTC. V gene TRBV24-1 combines with J gene TRBJ2-1; D call uncertain. Trimming took 7 bases from V and 6 from J, leaving 6 bases between them. This CDR3 has 11 residues. Germline CDR1 and CDR2: KGHDR and SFDVKD.